The 14 T cell receptor beta chains listed next were all sequenced from one sample in a study of cytotoxic CD8 clonotypes in ibrutinib-treated CLL. Sequenced by immunoSEQ multiplex PCR; TCRdb stores in-frame clones only, minus some. This sample has 300,000 to 350,000 clones; about 77% occur once, and the top ten carry roughly 7%. The sample was PBMCs, taken before ibrutinib treatment. The receptors were sampled from a human donor with chronic lymphocytic leukemia.

CDR3 sequence reads: CASSFQFQETQYF. The CDR3 region has the DNA TGTGCCAGCAGCTTCCAGTTCCAAGAGACCCAGTACTTC. The genes are TRBV5-4 and TRBJ2-5; D unresolved. V lost 2 bases, J lost 1 base, and 6 bases lay in between. Germline V gene sequence: CDR1 SGHNT, CDR2 YYREEE (reference sequence). The CDR3 is made up of 13 amino acids.

A single count supports this clone. The chain couples TRBV9 to TRBJ1-3; 8 bases map to TRBD1. V lost 0 bases to trimming and J lost 0 bases; unmatched junction nucleotides: 5. The CDR3 is 17 residues long. Germline loops: CDR1 SGDLS, CDR2 YYNGEE. The CDR3, as DNA: TGTGCCAGCAGCGTAGAGGGACAGGCCGTCTCTGGAAACACCATATATTTT. Protein: CASSVEGQAVSGNTIYF.

This clone was counted once. Here the CDR3 reads CASSIYRDINEKLFF. The CDR3 DNA reads as TGTGCCAGTAGTATATACAGGGATATAAATGAAAAACTGTTTTTT. This chain uses TRBV19 with TRBJ1-4, with a tentative D call TRBD1 (6 bases). The CDR3 spans 15 residues. CDR1 LNHDA and CDR2 SQIVND come from the germline V gene (reference sequence). V lost 2 bases, J lost 5 bases, and 12 bases lay in between.

The chain is built from TRBV30 and TRBJ2-5; no firm D call. Deletions cut 1 base from V and 5 bases from J, with 11 bases between. There are 13 residues in the CDR3. CDR1 and CDR2 from the germline V gene are GTSNPN and SVGIG (reference sequence). For the CDR3, the DNA is TGTGCCTGGAGTGACACCTCGAGGGAGACCCAGTACTTC. Translated: CAWSDTSRETQYF.

A single count supports this clone. V gene TRBV10-3 combines with J gene TRBJ2-1, with TRBD1 matching over 7 bases. Germline V lookup: CDR1 ENHRY, CDR2 SYGVKD. This CDR3 region has 15 residues. The trim removed 2 bases at V and 4 bases at J, leaving 5 bases unmatched. The CDR3: CAISEETGSYNEQFF. The DNA for the CDR3 is TGTGCCATCAGTGAGGAGACAGGGTCGTACAATGAGCAGTTCTTC.

The chain has TRBV7-2 and TRBJ2-7; 7 nucleotides agree with TRBD2. CDR3 length equals 14 residues. CDR1 and CDR2 (germline): SGHTA, FQGNSA. The junction had 6 bases not matched to a gene; V was cut back by 1 base and J by 6 bases. The CDR3 spells CASSLVAGAAEQYF. The DNA of the CDR3 is TGTGCCAGCAGCTTAGTGGCGGGAGCTGCCGAGCAGTACTTC.

This clone was detected only a few times. The chain links TRBV28 to TRBJ1-5; the D is unclear. The CDR3 runs to 16 residues. CDR1 and CDR2 (germline): MDHEN, SYDVKM. V lost 6 bases, J lost 1 base, and 16 bases lay in between. The CDR3 reads CASRHTGPSSNQPQHF. DNA of the CDR3: TGTGCCAGCAGGCACACCGGGCCTAGCAGCAATCAGCCCCAGCATTTT.

A single count supports this clone. The chain carries TRBV6-5 and TRBJ1-2, with a weak D call TRBD1 (6 bases). The CDR3 spans 14 residues. The V and J ends lost 4 bases and 8 bases respectively, with 17 bases between them. Germline values: CDR1 MNHEY, CDR2 SVGAGI. CDR3 region: CASSSIGPGDGYTF. CDR3 nucleotides: TGTGCCAGCAGTTCAATCGGTCCAGGGGACGGCTACACCTTC.

Here the CDR3 reads CATSRDKGQGFLETQYF. The DNA for the CDR3 is TGTGCCACCAGCAGAGATAAAGGACAGGGGTTTCTAGAGACCCAGTACTTC. This chain joins TRBV15 and TRBJ2-5; 9 bases agree with TRBD1. This CDR3 has 17 residues. The germline V gene has CDR1 LNHNV and CDR2 YYDKDF (reference sequence). The V segment lost 0 bases and the J segment 4 bases; nucleotides outside the gene matches: 9.

The CDR3 sequence: CASSEQGAGEQYF. Written as DNA, the CDR3 is TGTGCCAGCAGCGAACAGGGGGCTGGAGAGCAGTACTTC. V usage is TRBV7-3 and J usage is TRBJ2-7; TRBD1 matches 9 bases. The CDR3 runs to 13 residues. Losses at the gene ends were 5 bases for V and 7 bases for J; bases not matched to a gene: 6. CDR1 is SGHTA, CDR2 FQGTGA, per germline.

This sequence joins TRBV5-1 and TRBJ2-5, with a tentative D call TRBD1 (6 bases). This CDR3 comprises 14 residues. Germline values: CDR1 SGHRS, CDR2 YFSETQ. The V end was cut by 0 bases, the J end by 2 bases, with 8 bases between. Here the CDR3 DNA reads TGCGCCAGCAGCTTGGGGGGGCGGCAAGAGACCCAGTACTTC. This sequence encodes CASSLGGRQETQYF.

Concerning this clone: The sample holds other DNA sequences that translate to the same CDR3. V usage is TRBV28 and J usage is TRBJ2-5; 10 nucleotides line up with TRBD2. V trimming: 5 bases; J trimming: 5 bases; junction bases outside the gene matches: 11. The CDR3 runs 16 residues. The germline V gene has CDR1 MDHEN and CDR2 SYDVKM. This CDR3 is CASSLRAGGPRETQYF. For the CDR3, the DNA is TGTGCCAGCAGTCTCCGAGCGGGAGGGCCTCGGGAGACCCAGTACTTC.

This clone was counted only a few times. CDR3 nucleotide sequence: TGTGCCAGCAGCCAAGATTTGTCCTCTGGGGCCAACGTCCTGACTTTC. Its protein is CASSQDLSSGANVLTF. This rearrangement joins TRBV14 to TRBJ2-6; D gene uncertain. V was cut by 0 bases and J by 0 bases, with 6 bases left in between. Per the germline V gene, CDR1 is SGHDN and CDR2 is FVKESK. The CDR3 runs to 16 residues.

This sequence joins TRBV7-9 and TRBJ1-5; no clear D. The CDR3 runs to 16 residues. The germline V gene encodes CDR1 SEHNR and CDR2 FQNEAQ (reference sequence). Trimming stripped 1 base from V and 0 bases from J, with 10 bases between. The DNA of the CDR3 is TGTGCCAGCAGCTTAGGTCATGGGATTAGCAATCAGCCCCAGCATTTT. This codes for CASSLGHGISNQPQHF.